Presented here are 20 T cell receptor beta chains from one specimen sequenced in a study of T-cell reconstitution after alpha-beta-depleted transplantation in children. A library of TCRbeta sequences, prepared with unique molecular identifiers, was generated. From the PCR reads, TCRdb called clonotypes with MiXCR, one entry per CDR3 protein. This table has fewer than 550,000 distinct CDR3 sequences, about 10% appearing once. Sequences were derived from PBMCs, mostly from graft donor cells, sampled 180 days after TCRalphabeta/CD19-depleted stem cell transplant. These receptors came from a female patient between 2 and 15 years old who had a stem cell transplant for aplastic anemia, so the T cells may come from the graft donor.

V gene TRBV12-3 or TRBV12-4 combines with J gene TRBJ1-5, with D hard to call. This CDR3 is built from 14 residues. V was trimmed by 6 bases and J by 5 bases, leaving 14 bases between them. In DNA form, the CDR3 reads TGTGCCAGCAGCCCACCCCCCTCTTATCAGCCCCAGCATTTT. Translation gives CASSPPPSYQPQHF.

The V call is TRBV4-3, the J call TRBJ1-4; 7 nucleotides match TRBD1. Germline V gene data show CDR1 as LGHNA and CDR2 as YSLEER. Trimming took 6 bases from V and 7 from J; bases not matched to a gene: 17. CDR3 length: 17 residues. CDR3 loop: CASRLTLRGQGVEKLFF. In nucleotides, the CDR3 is TGCGCCAGCAGGCTTACTCTGAGGGGGCAAGGTGTTGAAAAACTGTTTTTT.

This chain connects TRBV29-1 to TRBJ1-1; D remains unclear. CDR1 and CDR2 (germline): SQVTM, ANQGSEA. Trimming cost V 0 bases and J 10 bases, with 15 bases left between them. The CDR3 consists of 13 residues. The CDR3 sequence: CSVEDGGTLGAFF. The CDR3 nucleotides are TGCAGCGTTGAAGATGGAGGCACCCTGGGAGCTTTCTTT.

The chain's CDR3 is CAISERMEETQYF. CDR3 nucleotides: TGTGCCATCAGTGAGCGGATGGAGGAGACCCAGTACTTC. The chain is built from TRBV10-3 and TRBJ2-5, with unresolved D. Between the trimmed V and J ends, which lost 2 bases and 5 bases, there was a span of 9 bases. Germline V gene data show CDR1 as ENHRY and CDR2 as SYGVKD. The CDR3 runs to 13 residues.

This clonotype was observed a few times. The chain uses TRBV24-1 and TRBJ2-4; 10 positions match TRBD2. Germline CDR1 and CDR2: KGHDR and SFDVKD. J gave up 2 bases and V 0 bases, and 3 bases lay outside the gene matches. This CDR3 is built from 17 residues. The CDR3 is CATSDLSSGRSKNIQYF. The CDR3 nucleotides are TGTGCCACCAGTGATTTGTCTAGCGGGAGATCCAAAAACATTCAGTACTTC.

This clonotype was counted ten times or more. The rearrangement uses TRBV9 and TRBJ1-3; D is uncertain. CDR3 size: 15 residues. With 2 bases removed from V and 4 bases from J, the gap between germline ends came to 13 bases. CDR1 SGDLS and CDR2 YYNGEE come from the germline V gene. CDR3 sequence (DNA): TGTGCCAGCAGCGTGATGGGGAGCGGAGGAAACACCATATATTTT. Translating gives CASSVMGSGGNTIYF.

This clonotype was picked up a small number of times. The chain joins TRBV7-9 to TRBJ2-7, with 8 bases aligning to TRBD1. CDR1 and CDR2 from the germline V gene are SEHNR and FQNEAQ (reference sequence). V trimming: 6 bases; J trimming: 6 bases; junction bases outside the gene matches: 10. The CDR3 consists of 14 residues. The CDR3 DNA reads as TGTGCCAGCAGGGATTCGGGCAGGGGGCTCGAGCAGTACTTC. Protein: CASRDSGRGLEQYF.

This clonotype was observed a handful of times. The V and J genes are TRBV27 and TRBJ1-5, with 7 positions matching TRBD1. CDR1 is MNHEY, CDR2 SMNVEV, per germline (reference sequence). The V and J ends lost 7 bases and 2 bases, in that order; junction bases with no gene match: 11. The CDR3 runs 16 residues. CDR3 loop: CASIKQGPLGNQPQHF. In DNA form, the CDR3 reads TGTGCCAGCATCAAACAGGGGCCCCTGGGCAATCAGCCCCAGCATTTT.

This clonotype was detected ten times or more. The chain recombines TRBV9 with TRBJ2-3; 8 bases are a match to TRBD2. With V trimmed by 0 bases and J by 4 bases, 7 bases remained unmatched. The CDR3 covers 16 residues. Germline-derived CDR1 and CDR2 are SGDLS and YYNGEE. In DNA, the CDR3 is TGTGCCAGCAGCGTAGCCCCCCACGGGAGGGCAGATACGCAGTATTTT. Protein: CASSVAPHGRADTQYF.

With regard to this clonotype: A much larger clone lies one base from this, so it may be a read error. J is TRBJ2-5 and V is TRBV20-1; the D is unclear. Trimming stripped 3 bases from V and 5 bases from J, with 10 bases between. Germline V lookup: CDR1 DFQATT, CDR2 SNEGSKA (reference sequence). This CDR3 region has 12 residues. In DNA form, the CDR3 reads TGCAGTGCTAGTGTCTTGCTGGAGACCCAGTACTTC. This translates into CSASVLLETQYF.

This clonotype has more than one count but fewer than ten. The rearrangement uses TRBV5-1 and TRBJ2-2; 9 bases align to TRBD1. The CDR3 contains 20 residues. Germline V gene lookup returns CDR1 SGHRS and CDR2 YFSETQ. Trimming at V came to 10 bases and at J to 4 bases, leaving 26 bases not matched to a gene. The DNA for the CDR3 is TGCGCCGTTCCCGTAGGACCTGTGGACCTCGGGACAGGGCGCACCGGGGAGCTGTTTTTT. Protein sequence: CAVPVGPVDLGTGRTGELFF.

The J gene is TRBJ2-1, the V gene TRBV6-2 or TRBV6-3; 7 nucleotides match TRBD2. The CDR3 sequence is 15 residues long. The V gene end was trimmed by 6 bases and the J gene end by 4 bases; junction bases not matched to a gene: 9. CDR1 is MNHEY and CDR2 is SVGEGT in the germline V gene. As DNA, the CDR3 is TGTGCCAGCAGCAGACTAGCAGACCTGTACAATGAGCAGTTCTTC. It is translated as CASSRLADLYNEQFF.

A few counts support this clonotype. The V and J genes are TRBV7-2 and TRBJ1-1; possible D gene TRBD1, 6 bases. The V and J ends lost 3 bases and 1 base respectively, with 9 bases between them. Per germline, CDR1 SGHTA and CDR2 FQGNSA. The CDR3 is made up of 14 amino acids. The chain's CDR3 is CASSFGQKNTEAFF. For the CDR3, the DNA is TGTGCCAGCAGCTTCGGACAGAAGAACACTGAAGCTTTCTTT.

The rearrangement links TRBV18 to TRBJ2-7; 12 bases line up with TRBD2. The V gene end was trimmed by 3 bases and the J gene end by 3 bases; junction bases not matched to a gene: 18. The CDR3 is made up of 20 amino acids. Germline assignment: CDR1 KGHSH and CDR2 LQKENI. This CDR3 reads CASSPTGALAGGRGRYEQYV. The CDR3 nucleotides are TGTGCCAGCTCACCCACGGGGGCACTAGCGGGAGGACGGGGGCGCTACGAGCAGTACGTC.

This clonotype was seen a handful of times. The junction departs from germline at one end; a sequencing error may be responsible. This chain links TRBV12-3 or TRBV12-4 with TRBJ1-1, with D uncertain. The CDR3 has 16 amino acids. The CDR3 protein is CASRTSFRRYNNEAFF. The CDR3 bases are TGTGCCAGCAGAACTTCATTCCGTCGTTACAACAATGAAGCTTTCTTT.

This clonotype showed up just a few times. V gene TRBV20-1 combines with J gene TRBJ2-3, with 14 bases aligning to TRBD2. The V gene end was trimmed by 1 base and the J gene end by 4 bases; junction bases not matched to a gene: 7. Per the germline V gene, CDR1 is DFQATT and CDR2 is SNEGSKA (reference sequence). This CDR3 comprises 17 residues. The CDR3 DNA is TGCAGTGCTAGAGTGACTAGCGGGAGGGCCGGGGCAGATACGCAGTATTTT. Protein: CSARVTSGRAGADTQYF.

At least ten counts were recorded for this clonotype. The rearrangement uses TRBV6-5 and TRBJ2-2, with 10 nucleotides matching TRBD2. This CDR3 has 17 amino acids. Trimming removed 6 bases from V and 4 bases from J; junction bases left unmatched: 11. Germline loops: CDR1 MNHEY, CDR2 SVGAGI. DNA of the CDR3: TGTGCCAGCAGCTATAATCTGGGACTAGCGACCACCGGGGAGCTGTTTTTT. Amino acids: CASSYNLGLATTGELFF.

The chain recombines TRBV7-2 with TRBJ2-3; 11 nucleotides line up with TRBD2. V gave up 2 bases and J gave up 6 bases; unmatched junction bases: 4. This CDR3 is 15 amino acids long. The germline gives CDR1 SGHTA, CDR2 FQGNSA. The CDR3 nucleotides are TGTGCCAGCAGCTTATTCCTAGCGGGGGGCGATACGCAGTATTTT. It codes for CASSLFLAGGDTQYF.

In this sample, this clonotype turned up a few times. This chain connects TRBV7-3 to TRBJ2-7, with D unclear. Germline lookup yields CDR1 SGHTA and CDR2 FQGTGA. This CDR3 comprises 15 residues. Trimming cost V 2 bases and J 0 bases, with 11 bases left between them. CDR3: CASSLGRESSYEQYF. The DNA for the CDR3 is TGTGCCAGCAGCTTAGGACGCGAGAGCTCCTACGAGCAGTACTTC. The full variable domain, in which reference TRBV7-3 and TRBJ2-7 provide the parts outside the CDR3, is GAGVSQTPSNKVTEKGKYVELRCDPISGHTALYWYRQSLGQGPEFLIYFQGTGAADDSGLPNDRFFAVRPEGSVSTLKIQRTERGDSAVYLCASSLGRESSYEQYFGPGTRLTVT.

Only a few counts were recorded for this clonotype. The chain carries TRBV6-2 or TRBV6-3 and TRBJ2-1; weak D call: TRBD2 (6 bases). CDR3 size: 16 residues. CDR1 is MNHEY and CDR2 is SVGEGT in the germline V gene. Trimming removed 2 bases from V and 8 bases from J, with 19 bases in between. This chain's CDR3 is CASSYVSSGPGDEQFF. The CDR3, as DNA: TGTGCCAGCAGTTACGTGTCCAGCGGGCCGGGGGATGAGCAGTTCTTC.